These T cell receptor beta chains were read from a single sample in a study of blood T cell repertoires in COVID-19. Sequencing used immunoSEQ multiplex PCR; TCRdb keeps in-frame clones, though not all of them. The repertoire holds about 60,000 clones, with just over 85% as singletons. Sequences were obtained from peripheral blood. These receptors were taken from a man aged 60 to 69 with acute or convalescent COVID-19. Each CDR3 is given with its conserved first and last residue. A D gene is named only where the DNA matches it firmly. Some rows mark clone size as missing; the rest say once, few, many or name a class of expanded clone.

j_call: TRBJ1-3
v_call: TRBV28
d_call: NA
clone_size: NA
cdr3_nt: TGTGCCAGCAGGCCGGGGGGGGCTAGGGACACCATATATTTT
cdr3_aa: CASRPGGARDTIYF

j_call: TRBJ2-7
v_call: TRBV6-5
d_call: TRBD2
clone_size: NA
cdr3_nt: TGTGCCAGCCGACTAGCGGGAGCGAGCTCCTACGAGCAGTACTTC
cdr3_aa: CASRLAGASSYEQYF

j_call: TRBJ2-1
v_call: TRBV21-1
d_call: NA
clone_size: NA
cdr3_nt: TGTGCCAGCAGAGGACAGGTCCACCATGAGCAGTTCTTC
cdr3_aa: CASRGQVHHEQFF

j_call: TRBJ2-5
v_call: TRBV5-1
d_call: TRBD2
clone_size: NA
cdr3_nt: TGCGCCAGCAGCTCCGTTAGCGGGGAGACCCAGTACTTC
cdr3_aa: CASSSVSGETQYF

j_call: TRBJ2-1
v_call: TRBV10-3
d_call: NA
clone_size: once
cdr3_nt: TGTGCCACCACTGGCGACAGCGAGCAGTTCTTC
cdr3_aa: CATTGDSEQFF

j_call: TRBJ2-7
v_call: TRBV4-1
d_call: NA
clone_size: few
cdr3_nt: TGCGCCAGCAGCCAAGATAGGGGCGGCTACGAGCAGTACTTC
cdr3_aa: CASSQDRGGYEQYF

j_call: TRBJ2-5
v_call: TRBV7-3
d_call: NA
clone_size: NA
cdr3_nt: TGTGCCAGCAGCCGAGATAATCAAGAGACCCAGTACTTC
cdr3_aa: CASSRDNQETQYF

j_call: TRBJ1-1
v_call: TRBV4-1
d_call: NA
clone_size: NA
cdr3_nt: TGCGCCAGCAGCCAATCCACAGGGCGAGCTTTCTTT
cdr3_aa: CASSQSTGRAFF

j_call: TRBJ1-1
v_call: TRBV6-2/TRBV6-3
d_call: NA
clone_size: NA
cdr3_nt: TGTGCCAGCAGTTATGGAGGGGCGACCTCTCTTGAAGCTTTCTTT
cdr3_aa: CASSYGGATSLEAFF

j_call: TRBJ1-1
v_call: TRBV12-3/TRBV12-4
d_call: NA
clone_size: once
cdr3_nt: TGTGCCAGCAGTCAACAGGGGAACACTGAAGCTTTCTTT
cdr3_aa: CASSQQGNTEAFF

j_call: TRBJ2-3
v_call: TRBV27
d_call: NA
clone_size: NA
cdr3_nt: TGTGCCAGCAGTTACCGGGACTCTTTCACAGATACGCAGTATTTT
cdr3_aa: CASSYRDSFTDTQYF

j_call: TRBJ1-1
v_call: TRBV6-5
d_call: TRBD1
clone_size: NA
cdr3_nt: TGTGCCAGCAGCCGCGGACAGGGGAGGCACACTGAAGCTTTCTTT
cdr3_aa: CASSRGQGRHTEAFF

j_call: TRBJ1-2
v_call: TRBV25-1
d_call: NA
clone_size: NA
cdr3_nt: TGTGCCAGCAGTGGGGTCGGGGATACATCTAACTATGGCTACACCTTC
cdr3_aa: CASSGVGDTSNYGYTF

j_call: TRBJ2-5
v_call: TRBV5-4
d_call: TRBD2
clone_size: NA
cdr3_nt: TGTGCCAGCAGGGCATCGCTAGCGGGAGTCCCAGAGACCCAGTACTTC
cdr3_aa: CASRASLAGVPETQYF

j_call: TRBJ2-5
v_call: TRBV7-3
d_call: TRBD2
clone_size: NA
cdr3_nt: TGTGCCAGCAGCTTATTCGGCGGGAGCCTCCAAGAGACCCAGTACTTC
cdr3_aa: CASSLFGGSLQETQYF

j_call: TRBJ2-3
v_call: TRBV18
d_call: NA
clone_size: NA
cdr3_nt: TGTGCCAGCTCACCCCCGGGGAAAGGGCGAGATACGCAGTATTTT
cdr3_aa: CASSPPGKGRDTQYF

j_call: TRBJ1-5
v_call: TRBV28
d_call: NA
clone_size: NA
cdr3_nt: TGTGCCAGCACCCCAGGCGTAGGGGGTAATCAGCCCCAGCATTTT
cdr3_aa: CASTPGVGGNQPQHF

j_call: TRBJ1-1
v_call: TRBV28
d_call: TRBD1
clone_size: NA
cdr3_nt: TGTGCCAGCATGAGGACAGGGAACACTGAAGCTTTCTTT
cdr3_aa: CASMRTGNTEAFF

j_call: TRBJ2-1
v_call: TRBV27
d_call: NA
clone_size: NA
cdr3_nt: TGTGCCAGCAGTCGAAGACAGATAAGCTCCTACAATGAGCAGTTCTTC
cdr3_aa: CASSRRQISSYNEQFF

j_call: TRBJ1-2
v_call: TRBV19
d_call: TRBD1
clone_size: NA
cdr3_nt: TGTGCCAGTAGTATAGGTGGGACAGGGGGCGAGATAAATGGCTACACCTTC
cdr3_aa: CASSIGGTGGEINGYTF

j_call: TRBJ2-3
v_call: TRBV7-2
d_call: TRBD1
clone_size: NA
cdr3_nt: TGTGCCAGCAGCCCCTCCTGGACAGGGCGGGCTGGTACGCAGTATTTT
cdr3_aa: CASSPSWTGRAGTQYF

j_call: TRBJ2-5
v_call: TRBV28
d_call: TRBD2
clone_size: once
cdr3_nt: TGTGCCAGCAGTCGACTAGCGGTTACCCGGAGGGAGACCCAGTACTTC
cdr3_aa: CASSRLAVTRRETQYF

j_call: TRBJ1-5
v_call: TRBV11-2
d_call: NA
clone_size: few
cdr3_nt: TGTGCCAGCAGCTTAGGTACAGGAAGCCCAAATCAGCCCCAGCATTTT
cdr3_aa: CASSLGTGSPNQPQHF

j_call: TRBJ1-5
v_call: TRBV30
d_call: NA
clone_size: NA
cdr3_nt: TGTGCCTGGAGTGTACGGGGGGTGGGTCAGCCCCAGCATTTT
cdr3_aa: CAWSVRGVGQPQHF

j_call: TRBJ1-3
v_call: TRBV28
d_call: TRBD1
clone_size: once
cdr3_nt: TGTGCCAGCAGCCCACCACAGGGGACTGGAAACACCATATATTTT
cdr3_aa: CASSPPQGTGNTIYF

j_call: TRBJ2-5
v_call: TRBV18
d_call: NA
clone_size: NA
cdr3_nt: TGTGCCAGCTCACCGAGAGGGGGGGCACAGACCCAGTACTTC
cdr3_aa: CASSPRGGAQTQYF

j_call: TRBJ1-2
v_call: TRBV4-1
d_call: TRBD1
clone_size: NA
cdr3_nt: TGCGCCAGCAGCCAAAATAAACAGGGGGCGTATGGCTACACCTTC
cdr3_aa: CASSQNKQGAYGYTF

j_call: TRBJ1-6
v_call: TRBV7-6
d_call: TRBD1
clone_size: NA
cdr3_nt: TGTGCCAGCAGCTTAGGCATTGGAGGGACAGGCGATAATTCACCCCTCCACTTT
cdr3_aa: CASSLGIGGTGDNSPLHF

j_call: TRBJ2-5
v_call: TRBV28
d_call: NA
clone_size: few
cdr3_nt: TGTGCCAGCAGTTCCACACGGGGAGGGACCCAGTACTTC
cdr3_aa: CASSSTRGGTQYF

j_call: TRBJ1-4
v_call: TRBV5-4
d_call: NA
clone_size: NA
cdr3_nt: TGTGCCAGCAGCTTGGGTGGGGGCTCAACTAATGAAAAACTGTTTTTT
cdr3_aa: CASSLGGGSTNEKLFF

j_call: TRBJ1-1
v_call: TRBV19
d_call: NA
clone_size: NA
cdr3_nt: TGTGCCAGTAGTGCCGACACGAACACTGAAGCTTTCTTT
cdr3_aa: CASSADTNTEAFF

j_call: TRBJ2-1
v_call: TRBV7-8
d_call: NA
clone_size: NA
cdr3_nt: TGTGCCAGCAGCTTAGCTAGCGCCCAAGCGTTAAATGAGCAGTTCTTC
cdr3_aa: CASSLASAQALNEQFF

j_call: TRBJ2-7
v_call: TRBV5-4
d_call: TRBD2
clone_size: NA
cdr3_nt: TGTGCCAGCAGCTTTCCTAGCGGAACCTACTACGAGCAGTACTTC
cdr3_aa: CASSFPSGTYYEQYF

j_call: TRBJ2-1
v_call: TRBV5-1
d_call: NA
clone_size: NA
cdr3_nt: TGCGCCAGCAGCTGGGCAGGGGTTGACAATGAGCAGTTCTTC
cdr3_aa: CASSWAGVDNEQFF

j_call: TRBJ2-1
v_call: TRBV4-1
d_call: TRBD2
clone_size: NA
cdr3_nt: TGCGCCAGCAGCCAAGAACGGGGGCTAGCGGGAGAGGGCAATGAGCAGTTCTTC
cdr3_aa: CASSQERGLAGEGNEQFF

j_call: TRBJ1-1
v_call: TRBV7-8
d_call: NA
clone_size: NA
cdr3_nt: TGTGCCAGCAGCCCCCAGGGGCGGGGGACTGAAGCTTTCTTT
cdr3_aa: CASSPQGRGTEAFF

j_call: TRBJ1-6
v_call: TRBV3-1/TRBV3-2
d_call: NA
clone_size: once
cdr3_nt: TGTGCCAGCAGCCAAGTCGTGGGCAGGACCGCGGGTAATTCACCCCTCCACTTT
cdr3_aa: CASSQVVGRTAGNSPLHF

j_call: TRBJ1-5
v_call: TRBV28
d_call: NA
clone_size: NA
cdr3_nt: TGTGCCAGCAGTGGACAGACGGGCAATCAGCCCCAGCATTTT
cdr3_aa: CASSGQTGNQPQHF

j_call: TRBJ1-6
v_call: TRBV25-1
d_call: TRBD1
clone_size: NA
cdr3_nt: TGTGCCAGCAGTGAATTCGGAGGGACAGGAGGTAATTCACCCCTCCACTTT
cdr3_aa: CASSEFGGTGGNSPLHF

j_call: TRBJ2-7
v_call: TRBV7-2
d_call: NA
clone_size: NA
cdr3_nt: TGTGCCAGCAGCTTCAGGGGTGGGTACGAGCAGTACTTC
cdr3_aa: CASSFRGGYEQYF

j_call: TRBJ2-7
v_call: TRBV16
d_call: NA
clone_size: NA
cdr3_nt: TGTGCCAGCAGCAAAGCGGGCGCCTACGAGCAGTACTTC
cdr3_aa: CASSKAGAYEQYF

j_call: TRBJ2-1
v_call: TRBV5-1
d_call: NA
clone_size: NA
cdr3_nt: TGCGCCTCAAAGAGGGCAGAAACCTACAATGAGCAGTTCTTC
cdr3_aa: CASKRAETYNEQFF

j_call: TRBJ2-7
v_call: TRBV19
d_call: TRBD1
clone_size: NA
cdr3_nt: TGTGCCAGTAGTAGACGGGACAGATTCTACGAGCAGTACTTC
cdr3_aa: CASSRRDRFYEQYF

j_call: TRBJ1-2
v_call: TRBV28
d_call: NA
clone_size: NA
cdr3_nt: TGTGCCAGCATCACATATGGAGGGGAGGGTGGCTACACCTTC
cdr3_aa: CASITYGGEGGYTF

j_call: TRBJ2-7
v_call: TRBV4-1
d_call: TRBD2
clone_size: NA
cdr3_nt: TGCGCCAGCAGCCAGGAAGAGACTAGCGGGAGTTGGTACGAGCAGTACTTC
cdr3_aa: CASSQEETSGSWYEQYF

j_call: TRBJ2-7
v_call: TRBV27
d_call: NA
clone_size: NA
cdr3_nt: TGTGCCAGCAGTTTTCAGGGGCCCTTCTACGAGCAGTACTTC
cdr3_aa: CASSFQGPFYEQYF

j_call: TRBJ2-5
v_call: TRBV29-1
d_call: TRBD2
clone_size: NA
cdr3_nt: TGCAGCGTGACTGGGGCGGGAGAACAAGAGACCCAGTACTTC
cdr3_aa: CSVTGAGEQETQYF

j_call: TRBJ2-3
v_call: TRBV27
d_call: TRBD2
clone_size: NA
cdr3_nt: TGTGCCAGCAGCCCCGGACTAGACAGCACAGATACGCAGTATTTT
cdr3_aa: CASSPGLDSTDTQYF

j_call: TRBJ2-7
v_call: TRBV28
d_call: TRBD1
clone_size: NA
cdr3_nt: TGTGCCAGCAGGCTCGATAGACAGGGCGCCTACGAGCAGTACTTC
cdr3_aa: CASRLDRQGAYEQYF

j_call: TRBJ2-7
v_call: TRBV24-1
d_call: TRBD1
clone_size: NA
cdr3_nt: TGTGCCACCAGTGACCCAAAACAGGGGATCTACGAGCAGTACTTC
cdr3_aa: CATSDPKQGIYEQYF

j_call: TRBJ1-1
v_call: TRBV5-5
d_call: NA
clone_size: once
cdr3_nt: TGTGCCAGCAGCTTACAGGGATTCGGCACTGAAGCTTTCTTT
cdr3_aa: CASSLQGFGTEAFF

j_call: TRBJ2-7
v_call: TRBV28
d_call: NA
clone_size: NA
cdr3_nt: TGTGCCAGCAGTTTATTAGGTAGCGGTAGCTCCTACGAGCAGTACTTC
cdr3_aa: CASSLLGSGSSYEQYF

j_call: TRBJ2-2
v_call: TRBV5-4
d_call: NA
clone_size: NA
cdr3_nt: TGTGCCAGCACATCTGGGGGGGCCCCGAACACCGGGGAGCTGTTTTTT
cdr3_aa: CASTSGGAPNTGELFF

j_call: TRBJ2-6
v_call: TRBV2
d_call: NA
clone_size: NA
cdr3_nt: TGTGCCAGCACGAGGCCCTCTGGGGCCAACGTCCTGACTTTC
cdr3_aa: CASTRPSGANVLTF